This T cell receptor beta chain was identified during a study of T cell repertoires in cytomegalovirus infection. Trimming removed 4 bases from V and 5 bases from J; junction bases left unmatched: 11. The CDR3 is 15 amino acids. Germline values: CDR1 SGDLS, CDR2 YYNGEE. TCRdb re-analysed the reads in MiXCR, keeping a single row per CDR3 protein. The sample shows 680,000 or so distinct CDR3 sequences, 35% to 45% of them seen only once. The origin of this receptor is a human donor in good health (CMV status not recorded). Some clones in this sample may be carry-over from other donors' samples. The sequenced material came from PBMCs. The chain is built from TRBV9 and TRBJ2-5, with 7 bases aligning to TRBD1. The CDR3, as DNA: TGTGCCAGCAGCACCCGGGACAGAAGGACCGAGACCCAGTACTTC. It translates to CASSTRDRRTETQYF.